This T cell receptor (beta chain) was documented in a study of blood T cell repertoires in COVID-19. The J segment lost 2 bases and the V segment lost 3 bases, leaving 7 bases of the junction unmatched. This CDR3 spans 16 amino acids. Germline lookup yields CDR1 LNHDA and CDR2 SQIVND (reference sequence). Generated by immunoSEQ multiplex PCR, the TCRdb table keeps only in-frame clones and is missing some. The table shows 280,000 or so clones, with 70% to 90% occurring only once. The V and J genes are TRBV19 and TRBJ2-3, with 8 bases matching TRBD2. The receptor was isolated from a woman aged 25-40 years who had recovered from COVID-19. Sequenced: peripheral blood. The CDR3 DNA reads TGTGCCAGTAGTATTGGTCTAGCGGGCCACACAGATACGCAGTATTTT. Amino acids: CASSIGLAGHTDTQYF.